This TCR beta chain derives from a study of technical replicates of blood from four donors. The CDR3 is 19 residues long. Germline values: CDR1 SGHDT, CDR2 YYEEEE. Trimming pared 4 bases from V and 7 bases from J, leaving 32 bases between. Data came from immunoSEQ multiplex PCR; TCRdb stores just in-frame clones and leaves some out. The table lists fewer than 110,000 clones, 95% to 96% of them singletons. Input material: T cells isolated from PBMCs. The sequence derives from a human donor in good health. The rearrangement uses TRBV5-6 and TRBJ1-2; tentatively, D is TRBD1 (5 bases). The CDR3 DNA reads TGTGCCAGCAGCCCCGGGGAAGGGGCGGAGCCGGGGGTAGGTAGTGGCTACACCTTC. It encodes CASSPGEGAEPGVGSGYTF.